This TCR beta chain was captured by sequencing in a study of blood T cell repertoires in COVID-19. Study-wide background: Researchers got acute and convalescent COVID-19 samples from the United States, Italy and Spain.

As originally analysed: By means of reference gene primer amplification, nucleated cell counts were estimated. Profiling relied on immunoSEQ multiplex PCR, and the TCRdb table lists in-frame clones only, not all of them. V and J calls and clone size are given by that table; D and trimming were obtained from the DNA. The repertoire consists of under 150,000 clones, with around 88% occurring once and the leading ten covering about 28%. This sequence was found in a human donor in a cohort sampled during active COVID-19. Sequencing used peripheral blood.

The CDR3 bases are TGTGCCAGCAGCCAAGCCCATTACGAGCAGTACTTC. This gives the protein CASSQAHYEQYF. V is TRBV14 and J is TRBJ2-7, with unresolved D. CDR3 length: 12 residues. Between the trimmed V and J ends, which lost 1 base and 4 bases, there was a span of 5 bases. Germline CDR1 and CDR2: SGHDN and FVKESK.